This TCR beta chain was identified in a study of T cells in Graves' hyperthyroidism and ophthalmopathy. Whole-study findings and limits: In validation, the model predicted ophthalmopathy. These predictions came a median about 6.8 months before onset.

Amplification of TCR beta CDR3 regions was performed using RNA transcripts as template. Researchers ran a first-round RT-PCR on the TCR CDR3 using the HTBI primer set. In TCRdb, the multiplex PCR reads were re-called with MiXCR into one record per CDR3 protein. The repertoire holds roughly 570,000 distinct CDR3 sequences, with approximately 44% as singletons. Only one count was recorded for this clonotype. Its antigen is still unknown. CDR1 SGHTA and CDR2 FQGTGA come from the germline V gene. The CDR3 is 15 residues long. Trimming at V came to 1 base and at J to 7 bases, leaving 5 bases not matched to a gene.

The chain couples TRBV7-3 to TRBJ2-1; TRBD2 aligns across 9 bases. This receptor was obtained from a young woman with Graves' hyperthyroidism. Sequencing input: peripheral blood or thyroid tissue (not recorded which). The CDR3 reads CASSLRGGRANEQFF. The CDR3 nucleotides are TGTGCCAGCAGCTTAAGGGGCGGGAGGGCGAATGAGCAGTTCTTC.